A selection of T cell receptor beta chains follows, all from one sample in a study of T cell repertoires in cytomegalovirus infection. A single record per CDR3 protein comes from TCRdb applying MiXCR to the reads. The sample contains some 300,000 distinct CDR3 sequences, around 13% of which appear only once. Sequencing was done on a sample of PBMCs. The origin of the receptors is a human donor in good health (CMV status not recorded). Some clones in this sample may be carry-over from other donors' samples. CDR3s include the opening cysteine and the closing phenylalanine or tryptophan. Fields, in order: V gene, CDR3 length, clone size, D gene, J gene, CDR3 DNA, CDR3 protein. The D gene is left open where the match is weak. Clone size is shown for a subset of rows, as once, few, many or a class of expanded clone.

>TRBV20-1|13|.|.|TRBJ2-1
TGCAGTGCTAGAGCAACAAGCTACAATGAGCAGTTCTTC
CSARATSYNEQFF
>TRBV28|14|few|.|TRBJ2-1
TGTGCCACCGGTACTCTAGGAACAGCGATGGGGCAGTTCTTC
CATGTLGTAMGQFF
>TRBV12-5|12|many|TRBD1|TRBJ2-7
TGTGCTAGTGGGCAGGGGGCTTACGAGCAGTACTTC
CASGQGAYEQYF
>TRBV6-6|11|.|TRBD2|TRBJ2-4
TGTGCCAGTCGAGCGGGGGAGCGAACGTACTTC
CASRAGERTYF
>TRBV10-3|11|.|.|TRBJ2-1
TGTGCCATCAGTGGGAAAGATGAGCAGTTCTTC
CAISGKDEQFF
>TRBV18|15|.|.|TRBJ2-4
TGTGCCAGCTCACCAGGGAGTATGGCCAAAAACATTCAGTACTTC
CASSPGSMAKNIQYF
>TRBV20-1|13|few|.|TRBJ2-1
TGCAGTGCAAAAGGGATACCCACGGATGAGCAGTTCTTC
CSAKGIPTDEQFF
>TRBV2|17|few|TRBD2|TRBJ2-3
TGTGCCAGCAGTCTACCAACTAGCGGGAGTGAGACAGATACGCAGTATTTT
CASSLPTSGSETDTQYF
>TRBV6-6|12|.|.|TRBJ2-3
TGTGCCAGCACCAGGAGAACAGATACGCAGTATTTT
CASTRRTDTQYF
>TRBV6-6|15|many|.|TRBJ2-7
TGTGCCAGCAGTTACTCAGGGGACGGCGTCTACGAGCAGTACTTC
CASSYSGDGVYEQYF
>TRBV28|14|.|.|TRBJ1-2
TGTGCCAGCAGTTCACCCGGCGGCCTCTATGGCTACACCTTC
CASSSPGGLYGYTF
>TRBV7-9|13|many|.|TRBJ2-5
TGTGCCAGCAGCTCTACAGGGAAAGAGACCCAGTACTTC
CASSSTGKETQYF
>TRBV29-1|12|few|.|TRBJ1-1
TGCAGCGTTGGACACCCAAACGGTGAAGCTTTCTTT
CSVGHPNGEAFF
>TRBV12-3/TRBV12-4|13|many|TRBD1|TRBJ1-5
TGTGCCAGCAGTAAGGGACAGCAGCAGCCCCAGCATTTT
CASSKGQQQPQHF